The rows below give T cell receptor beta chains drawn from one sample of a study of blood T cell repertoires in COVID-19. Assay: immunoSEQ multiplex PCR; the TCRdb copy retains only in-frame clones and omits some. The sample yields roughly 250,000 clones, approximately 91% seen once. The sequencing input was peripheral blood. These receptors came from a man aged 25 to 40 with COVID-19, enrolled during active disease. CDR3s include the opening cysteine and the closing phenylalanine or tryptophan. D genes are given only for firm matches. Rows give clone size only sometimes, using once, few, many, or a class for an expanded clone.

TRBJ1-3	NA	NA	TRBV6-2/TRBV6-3	CASSFDGRAYSGNTIYF	TGTGCCAGCAGTTTTGATGGCAGGGCCTACTCTGGAAACACCATATATTTT
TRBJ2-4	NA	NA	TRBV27	CASSFDGGRQKNIQYF	TGTGCCAGCAGTTTCGACGGGGGACGGCAAAAAAACATTCAGTACTTC
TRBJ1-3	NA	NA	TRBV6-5	CATGRGGGNTIYF	TGTGCCACAGGGAGAGGGGGTGGAAACACCATATATTTT
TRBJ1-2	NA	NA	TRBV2	CASSEAEVGGYTF	TGTGCCAGCAGTGAAGCCGAGGTGGGTGGCTACACCTTC
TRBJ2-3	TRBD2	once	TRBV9	CASTLAGGRTDTQYF	TGTGCCAGCACCCTAGCGGGGGGGCGGACAGATACGCAGTATTTT
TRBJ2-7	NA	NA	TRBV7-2	CASNSIPPQGYEQYF	TGTGCCAGCAATTCAATACCACCTCAGGGCTACGAGCAGTACTTC
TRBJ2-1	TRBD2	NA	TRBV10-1	CASSNTGGANEQFF	TGCGCCAGCAGCAACACCGGGGGGGCGAATGAGCAGTTCTTC
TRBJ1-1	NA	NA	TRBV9	CASSVDVRYTEAFF	TGTGCCAGCAGCGTAGACGTCAGGTACACTGAAGCTTTCTTT
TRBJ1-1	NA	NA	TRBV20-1	CSARNTEAFF	TGCAGTGCCAGGAACACTGAAGCTTTCTTT
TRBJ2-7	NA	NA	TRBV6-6	CASGNGGSFEQYF	TGTGCCAGCGGGAACGGGGGTTCCTTCGAGCAGTACTTC
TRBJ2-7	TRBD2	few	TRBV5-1	CASSWQGLAEFEQYF	TGCGCCAGCAGCTGGCAGGGACTAGCGGAGTTCGAGCAGTACTTC
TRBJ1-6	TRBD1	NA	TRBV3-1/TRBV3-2	CASSLRTGLSNSPLHF	TGTGCCAGCAGCCTAAGGACAGGGCTTTCGAATTCACCCCTCCACTTT
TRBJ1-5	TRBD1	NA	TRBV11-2	CASGVTGDQPQHF	TGTGCCAGCGGTGTCACAGGGGATCAGCCCCAGCATTTT
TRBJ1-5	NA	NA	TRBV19	CASSFTENQPQHF	TGTGCCAGTAGTTTTACAGAAAATCAGCCCCAGCATTTT
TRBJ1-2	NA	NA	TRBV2	CASSVQGQGDGYTF	TGTGCCAGCAGTGTACAGGGACAAGGAGATGGCTACACCTTC
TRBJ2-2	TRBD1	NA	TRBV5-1	CASSPGTGGTGELFF	TGCGCCAGCAGCCCGGGGACAGGGGGCACCGGGGAGCTGTTTTTT
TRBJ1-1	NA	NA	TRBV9	CASSVGSTVLARAEAFF	TGTGCCAGCAGCGTAGGGTCAACGGTGCTGGCGAGGGCTGAAGCTTTCTTT
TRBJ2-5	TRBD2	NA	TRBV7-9	CASRLAETQYF	TGTGCCAGCAGACTAGCGGAGACCCAGTACTTC
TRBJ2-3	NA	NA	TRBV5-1	CASSLVGARTDTQYF	TGCGCCAGCAGCTTGGTGGGGGCGCGTACAGATACGCAGTATTTT
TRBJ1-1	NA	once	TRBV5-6	CASSLNQGWTEAFF	TGTGCCAGCAGCTTGAACCAGGGATGGACTGAAGCTTTCTTT
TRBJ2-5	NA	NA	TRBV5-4	CASSSPGGLVETQYF	TGTGCCAGCAGCTCGCCCGGGGGGCTGGTAGAGACCCAGTACTTC
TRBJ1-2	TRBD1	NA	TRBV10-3	CAISEDTGVHGYTF	TGTGCCATCAGTGAGGATACAGGGGTACATGGCTACACCTTC
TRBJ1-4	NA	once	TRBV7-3	CASSPGDTTNEKLFF	TGTGCCAGCAGCCCAGGGGACACAACTAATGAAAAACTGTTTTTT
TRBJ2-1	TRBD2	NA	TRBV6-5	CASSLSGVFSNEQFF	TGTGCCAGCAGCCTTAGCGGGGTGTTTAGCAATGAGCAGTTCTTC
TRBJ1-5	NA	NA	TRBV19	CASSMYRGATSNQPQHF	TGTGCCAGTAGTATGTATCGGGGGGCTACGAGCAATCAGCCCCAGCATTTT
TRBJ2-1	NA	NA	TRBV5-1	CASSLPTMNEQFF	TGCGCCAGCAGCTTGCCTACCATGAATGAGCAGTTCTTC
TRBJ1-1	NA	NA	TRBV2	CASSEARGSGTEAFF	TGTGCCAGCAGTGAAGCTCGGGGGAGCGGCACTGAAGCTTTCTTT
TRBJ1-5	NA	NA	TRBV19	CASTPAKDYSNQPQHF	TGTGCCAGTACTCCAGCGAAGGACTATAGCAATCAGCCCCAGCATTTT
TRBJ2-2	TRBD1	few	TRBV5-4	CASSIDRVVTGELFF	TGTGCCAGCAGCATCGACAGGGTGGTCACCGGGGAGCTGTTTTTT
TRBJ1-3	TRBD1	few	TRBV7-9	CASSSDRGLIGNTIYF	TGTGCCAGCAGCTCCGACAGGGGGCTGATCGGAAACACCATATATTTT
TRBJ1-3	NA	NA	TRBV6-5	CASSSQDFPGNTIYF	TGTGCCAGCAGTTCCCAGGACTTTCCTGGAAACACCATATATTTT
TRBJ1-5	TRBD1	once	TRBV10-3	CAIREGQGESQPQHF	TGTGCCATCAGGGAGGGACAGGGGGAAAGCCAGCCCCAGCATTTT
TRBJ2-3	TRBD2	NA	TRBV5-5	CASSKGLAENTDTQYF	TGTGCCAGCAGCAAGGGACTAGCGGAGAACACAGATACGCAGTATTTT
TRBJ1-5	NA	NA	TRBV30	CAWSGIRGGRASPLDQPQHF	TGTGCCTGGAGTGGAATTCGTGGAGGGAGGGCCAGCCCGTTGGATCAGCCCCAGCATTTT
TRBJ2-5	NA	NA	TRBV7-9	CASSLVISQGKETQYF	TGTGCCAGCAGCTTAGTTATCTCCCAGGGGAAAGAGACCCAGTACTTC
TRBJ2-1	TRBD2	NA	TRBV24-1	CATSDSTSGGWNEQFF	TGTGCCACCAGTGACTCAACTAGCGGGGGTTGGAATGAGCAGTTCTTC
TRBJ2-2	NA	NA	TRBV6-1	CASSESGLTGELFF	TGTGCCAGCAGTGAAAGTGGACTAACCGGGGAGCTGTTTTTT
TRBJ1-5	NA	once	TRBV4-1	CASSQVGGRDRNQPQHF	TGCGCCAGCAGCCAAGTGGGAGGCAGGGACCGCAATCAGCCCCAGCATTTT
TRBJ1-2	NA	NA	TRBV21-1	CASSTFPRTKNYGYTF	TGTGCCAGCAGCACCTTCCCCCGGACAAAGAACTATGGCTACACCTTC
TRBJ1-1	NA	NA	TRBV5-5	CASSLEQRPNTEAFF	TGTGCCAGCAGCTTGGAACAGAGACCGAACACTGAAGCTTTCTTT
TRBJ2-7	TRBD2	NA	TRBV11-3	CASSSGTSGGAVDEQYF	TGTGCCAGCAGCTCCGGGACTAGCGGGGGGGCCGTGGACGAGCAGTACTTC
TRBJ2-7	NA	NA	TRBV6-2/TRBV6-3	CASSYQAGLLPYEQYF	TGTGCCAGCAGTTACCAAGCAGGCTTGTTACCCTACGAGCAGTACTTC
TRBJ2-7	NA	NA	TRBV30	CAWRGGQGAYYEQYF	TGTGCCTGGAGGGGGGGGCAGGGGGCCTACTACGAGCAGTACTTC
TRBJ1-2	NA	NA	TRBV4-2	CASSQAGGYTF	TGTGCCAGCAGCCAAGCGGGGGGCTACACCTTC
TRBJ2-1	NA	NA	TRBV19	CASIDGGSSYNEQFF	TGTGCCAGTATTGATGGGGGGAGCTCCTACAATGAGCAGTTCTTC
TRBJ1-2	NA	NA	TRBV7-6	CASSLGGGYGYTF	TGTGCCAGCAGCTTAGGAGGGGGCTATGGCTACACCTTC
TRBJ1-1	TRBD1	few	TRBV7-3	CASSPTGETNTEAFF	TGTGCCAGCAGCCCAACAGGGGAAACGAACACTGAAGCTTTCTTT
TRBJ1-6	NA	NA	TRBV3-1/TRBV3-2	CASGAASNSPLHF	TGTGCCAGTGGGGCAGCGAGTAATTCACCCCTCCACTTT
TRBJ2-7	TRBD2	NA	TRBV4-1	CASSQEWYGGAVPNEQYF	TGCGCCAGCAGCCAAGAGTGGTACGGGGGGGCTGTCCCCAACGAGCAGTACTTC
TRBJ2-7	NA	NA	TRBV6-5	CASSPRGQIFDEQYF	TGTGCCAGCAGTCCACGCGGACAGATATTCGACGAGCAGTACTTC
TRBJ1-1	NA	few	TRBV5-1	CASSYTGLVGTEAFF	TGCGCCAGCAGCTACACAGGGTTGGTGGGCACTGAAGCTTTCTTT